Below, 10 T cell receptor beta chains from the same sample are listed, as sequenced in a study of identical twins. TCRdb analysed the 5' RACE reads with MiXCR anew, one entry per CDR3 protein. The table shows some 660,000 distinct CDR3 sequences, with more than 6.5% occurring only once. Another study also made use of these data, one on yellow fever vaccine responses in identical twins.

Sequencing was done on a sample of PBMCs. These receptors all come from a woman aged 18 to 35 in good health.

This clonotype has only one observation. For the CDR3, the DNA is TGCGCCAGCAACAAGGTTGGGCTGTACCAAGAGACCCAGTACTTC. Encoded protein: CASNKVGLYQETQYF. This rearrangement joins TRBV5-1 to TRBJ2-5; D call uncertain. This CDR3 has 15 amino acids. In germline, CDR1 is SGHRS, CDR2 YFSETQ. Trimming took 6 bases from V and 0 from J, leaving 15 bases between them.

The chain uses TRBV3-1 and TRBJ2-7; 9 nucleotides line up with TRBD1. There are 13 residues in the CDR3. The V gene's germline CDR1 is LGHDT and CDR2 YNNKEL (reference sequence). Trimming removed 8 bases from V and 2 bases from J; junction bases left unmatched: 4. CDR3 region: CASAGQGTYEQYF. The CDR3 DNA is TGTGCCAGCGCGGGACAGGGAACCTACGAGCAGTACTTC.

This clonotype was detected ten times or more. A read error may produce the germline difference seen at one junction end. The chain couples TRBV27 to TRBJ2-7; a weak D match, TRBD2 (5 bases). Germline CDR1 and CDR2: MNHEY and SMNVEV (reference sequence). This CDR3 comprises 15 residues. The CDR3 DNA reads as TGTGCCAGCAGTCTATCGAACCCCGGGGCCTACGAGCAGTACTTC. As protein: CASSLSNPGAYEQYF.

This clonotype was observed many times. The rearrangement links TRBV6-1 to TRBJ2-3, with TRBD2 matching over 9 bases. Germline CDR1 reads MNHNS; CDR2 reads SASEGT. The CDR3 covers 16 residues. Germline trimming cut 5 bases from V and 6 bases from J; bases unmatched to any gene: 12. The CDR3 nucleotides read TGTGCCAGCAGTCGGGCCCGTTCTAGCGGGGTTGATACGCAGTATTTT. The encoded protein is CASSRARSSGVDTQYF.

In this sample, this clonotype turned up once. An end of the junction differs from the germline gene, which may be a read error. This sequence joins TRBV9 and TRBJ2-3; TRBD1 might be the D (5 bases). CDR1 SGDLS and CDR2 YYNGEE come from the germline V gene. The CDR3 loop spans 14 amino acids. The CDR3: CASAPRQYVDMQYF. The CDR3 region has the DNA TGTGCCAGCGCCCCCCGACAGTACGTAGATATGCAGTATTTT.

The chain recombines TRBV4-3 with TRBJ2-5; perhaps TRBD2 as D (5 bases). Germline CDR1 is LGHNA and CDR2 is YSLEER. The V and J ends lost 2 bases and 2 bases respectively, with 21 bases between them. This CDR3 is built from 18 residues. The CDR3 sequence: CASSQFDRGLVGQETQYF. Written as DNA, the CDR3 is TGCGCCAGCAGCCAATTTGATAGAGGACTCGTAGGACAAGAGACCCAGTACTTC.

This clonotype was picked up a small number of times. The V call is TRBV6-1, the J call TRBJ2-2, with D possibly called TRBD1 or TRBD2 (6 bases each). The germline gives CDR1 MNHNS, CDR2 SASEGT. Trimming took 10 bases from V and 0 from J, leaving 15 bases between them. This CDR3 has 15 residues. The CDR3 DNA is TGTGCCACCAATAGAGGGGGGTCGAACACCGGGGAGCTGTTTTTT. It is translated as CATNRGGSNTGELFF.

Only a few counts were recorded for this clonotype. The chain carries TRBV5-1 and TRBJ2-1; D possibly corresponds to TRBD2 (5 bases). Germline CDR1 SGHRS, CDR2 YFSETQ. Trimming stripped 0 bases from V and 7 bases from J, with 11 bases between. The CDR3 runs to 14 residues. CDR3 sequence reads: CASSLDGLMNEQFF. The CDR3 DNA sequence: TGCGCCAGCAGCTTGGACGGACTCATGAATGAGCAGTTCTTC.

The rearrangement links TRBV24-1 to TRBJ2-3; tentative D call: TRBD1 (5 bases). This CDR3 spans 15 amino acids. V gave up 3 bases and J gave up 2 bases, with 11 bases separating them. Germline V gene data show CDR1 as KGHDR and CDR2 as SFDVKD. The CDR3 here is CATSDPTRATDTQYF. CDR3 coding DNA: TGTGCCACCAGTGATCCCACCAGGGCCACAGATACGCAGTATTTT.

J is TRBJ2-1 and V is TRBV6-1; 8 bases fit TRBD2. V gave up 4 bases and J gave up 8 bases; unmatched junction bases: 13. The length of the CDR3 is 16 residues. The germline gives CDR1 MNHNS, CDR2 SASEGT. The CDR3 protein is CASSGVAGHGGDEQFF. CDR3 DNA: TGTGCCAGCAGTGGGGTAGCGGGGCATGGGGGCGATGAGCAGTTCTTC.